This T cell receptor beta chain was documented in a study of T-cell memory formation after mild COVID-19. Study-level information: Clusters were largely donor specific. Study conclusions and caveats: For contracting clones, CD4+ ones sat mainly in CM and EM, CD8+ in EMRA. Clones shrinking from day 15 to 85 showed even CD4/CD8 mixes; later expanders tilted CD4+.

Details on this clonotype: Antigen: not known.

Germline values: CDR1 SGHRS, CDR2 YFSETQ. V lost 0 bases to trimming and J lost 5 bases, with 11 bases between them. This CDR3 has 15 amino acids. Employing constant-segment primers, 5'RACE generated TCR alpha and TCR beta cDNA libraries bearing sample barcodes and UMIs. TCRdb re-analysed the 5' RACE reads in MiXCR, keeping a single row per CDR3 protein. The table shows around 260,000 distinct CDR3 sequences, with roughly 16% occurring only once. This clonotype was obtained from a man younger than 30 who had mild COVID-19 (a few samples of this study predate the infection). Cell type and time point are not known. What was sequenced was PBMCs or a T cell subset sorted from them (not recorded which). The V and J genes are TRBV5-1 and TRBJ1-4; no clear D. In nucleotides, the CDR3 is TGCGCCAGCAGCTTGGAGGCAGCCAGAAATGAAAAACTGTTTTTT. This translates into CASSLEAARNEKLFF.